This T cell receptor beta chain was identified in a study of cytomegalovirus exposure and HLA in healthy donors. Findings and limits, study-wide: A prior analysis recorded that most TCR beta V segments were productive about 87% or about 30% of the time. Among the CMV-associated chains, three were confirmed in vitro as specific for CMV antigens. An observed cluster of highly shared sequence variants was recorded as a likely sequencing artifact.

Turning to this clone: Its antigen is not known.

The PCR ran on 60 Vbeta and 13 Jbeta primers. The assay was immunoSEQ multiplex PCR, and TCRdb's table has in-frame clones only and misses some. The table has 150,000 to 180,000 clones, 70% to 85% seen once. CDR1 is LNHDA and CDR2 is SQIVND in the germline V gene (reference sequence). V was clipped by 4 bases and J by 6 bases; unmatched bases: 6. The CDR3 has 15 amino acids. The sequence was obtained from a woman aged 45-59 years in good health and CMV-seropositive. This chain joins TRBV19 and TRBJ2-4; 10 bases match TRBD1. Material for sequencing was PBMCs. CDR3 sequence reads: CASSNPGTGVNIQYF. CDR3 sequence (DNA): TGTGCCAGTAGTAATCCCGGGACAGGGGTAAACATTCAGTACTTC.